This T cell receptor (beta chain) was identified in a study of blood T cell repertoires in COVID-19. Across the whole study: Sites in the United States, Italy and Spain provided acute and convalescent COVID-19 samples. In each case, the material was cDNA or gDNA derived from T cells, B-cell-depleted T cells, or PBMCs.

Germline loops: CDR1 SGHDT, CDR2 YYEEEE. The length of the CDR3 is 15 residues. V was trimmed by 4 bases and J by 4 bases, leaving 15 bases between them. At least ten counts were recorded for this clone. Original handling: Amplification from reference gene primers served as the basis for estimated nucleated cell counts. The repertoire was sequenced with immunoSEQ multiplex PCR; TCRdb's copy has only in-frame clones and lacks some. V, J and clone size are those of that table, while D and trimming were read from the DNA. The table records about 200,000 clones, roughly nine tenths of them present only once.

The sequenced sample consisted of peripheral blood. The receptor comes from a man aged 55 to 70 with active or convalescent COVID-19. The gene calls are TRBV5-6 and TRBJ1-5; D is unresolved. CDR3 region: CASSQRSGWNQPQHF. The CDR3 bases are TGTGCCAGCAGCCAAAGATCGGGTTGGAATCAGCCCCAGCATTTT.